These 27 T cell receptor beta chains were all obtained from the same sample, sequenced in a study of cytomegalovirus exposure and HLA in healthy donors. The PCR ran on 60 Vbeta and 13 Jbeta primers. Assay: immunoSEQ multiplex PCR; the TCRdb copy retains only in-frame clones and omits some. The sample yields 150,000 to 200,000 clones, about three quarters seen once. Source material: PBMCs. These receptors originate from a man aged 18 to 30 in good health and CMV-seropositive.

CDR3 sequence: CASSARDSEETQYF. Here the CDR3 DNA reads TGTGCCAGCAGCGCCCGGGACAGTGAAGAGACCCAGTACTTC. The chain is built from TRBV11-3 and TRBJ2-5; TRBD1 matches at 7 bases. The CDR3 runs to 14 residues. Germline assignment: CDR1 SGHNT and CDR2 YENEEA. The V gene end was trimmed by 5 bases and the J gene end by 3 bases; junction bases not matched to a gene: 6.

This clone was observed a handful of times. The chain couples TRBV6-5 to TRBJ2-7; maybe TRBD2 (5 bases). Per the germline V gene, CDR1 is MNHEY and CDR2 is SVGAGI. The ends were cut back, 8 bases at V and 5 bases at J, with 10 bases in the middle. CDR3 length: 11 residues. The CDR3 DNA is TGTGCCAGCGGGCGGCGGGACGAGCAGTACGTC. Translation gives CASGRRDEQYV.

This chain connects TRBV28 to TRBJ1-4; D gene unclear. The V gene's germline CDR1 is MDHEN and CDR2 SYDVKM. V dropped 5 bases and J dropped 3 bases, with 16 bases sitting between them. The CDR3 loop spans 16 amino acids. DNA for the CDR3: TGTGCCAGCAGTCAAAACTCACTCTTACCTAATGAAAAACTGTTTTTT. This sequence encodes CASSQNSLLPNEKLFF.

The rearrangement joins TRBV1 to TRBJ1-1; TRBD1, the D gene given by the table, was not confirmed from the DNA. TRBV1 is given as a pseudogene. The CDR3 loop spans 11 amino acids. The CDR3 spells CTSSPQGRAFF. The CDR3 DNA reads as TGCACCAGCAGCCCACAGGGTCGAGCTTTCTTT.

This rearrangement joins TRBV10-3 to TRBJ2-7, with 7 bases matching TRBD1. Germline CDR1 reads ENHRY; CDR2 reads SYGVKD. V was clipped by 6 bases and J by 5 bases; unmatched bases: 7. The CDR3 is made up of 13 amino acids. CDR3 sequence (DNA): TGTGCCATCAGACGGGAAGGGGGCCACGAGCAGTACGTC. Residues: CAIRREGGHEQYV.

This clone was recorded only once. The rearrangement links TRBV5-6 to TRBJ2-4, with D possibly matching TRBD2 (5 bases). The germline V gene has CDR1 SGHDT and CDR2 YYEEEE. CDR3 length: 14 residues. V was trimmed by 2 bases and J by 7 bases, leaving 13 bases between them. CDR3 residues: CASSFRGLGNIQYF. The CDR3 nucleotides are TGTGCCAGCAGCTTTAGAGGGTTGGGGAACATTCAGTACTTC.

The CDR3 coding sequence is TGCGCCAGCAGTGAGGAGCACGGCTACACCTTC. Translated, it gives CASSEEHGYTF. This sequence joins TRBV10-2 and TRBJ1-2; D call uncertain. This CDR3 is 11 amino acids long. The V end was cut by 2 bases, the J end by 8 bases, with 6 bases between. Germline V CDR1 and CDR2: WSHSY, SAAADI.

This rearrangement joins TRBV27 to TRBJ1-5; the D is unclear. V lost 0 bases, J lost 7 bases, and 7 bases lay in between. The CDR3 runs to 13 residues. Germline V gives CDR1 MNHEY, CDR2 SMNVEV (reference sequence). Here the CDR3 reads CASSLSIGQPQHF. As DNA, the CDR3 is TGTGCCAGCAGTTTATCCATCGGGCAGCCCCAGCATTTT.

The chain couples TRBV6-5 to TRBJ1-3; D is possibly TRBD1 (5 bases). CDR3 length equals 13 residues. CDR1 and CDR2 (germline): MNHEY, SVGAGI. Trimming left V 7 bases short and J 5 bases short, with 12 bases between. The CDR3 sequence: CASTGHGRNTIYF. The CDR3 DNA sequence: TGTGCCAGCACCGGACATGGAAGAAACACCATATATTTT.

This rearrangement joins TRBV6-1 to TRBJ2-1; 8 bases agree with TRBD2. The germline V gene encodes CDR1 MNHNS and CDR2 SASEGT. The junction had 5 bases not matched to a gene; V was cut back by 5 bases and J by 2 bases. This CDR3 spans 15 amino acids. CDR3 in DNA: TGTGCCAGCAGTAGCGGGAGTGGTGCCTACAATGAGCAGTTCTTC. This sequence encodes CASSSGSGAYNEQFF.

This clone is a singleton in its sample. The same CDR3 also results from other DNA sequences found in this sample. This rearrangement joins TRBV28 to TRBJ2-1, with 11 bases matching TRBD2. The length of the CDR3 is 16 residues. CDR1 MDHEN and CDR2 SYDVKM come from the germline V gene. V lost 5 bases to trimming and J lost 4 bases; unmatched junction nucleotides: 7. As DNA, the CDR3 is TGTGCCAGCAGTCCGATAGCGGGAGGGGGGTACAATGAGCAGTTCTTC. It codes for CASSPIAGGGYNEQFF.

The chain employs TRBV5-5 and TRBJ1-2, with 8 bases identical to TRBD1. This CDR3 has 15 residues. Germline-derived CDR1 and CDR2 are SGHKS and YYEKEE (reference sequence). V was pared by 0 bases and J by 4 bases, with 5 bases of the junction left unmatched. CDR3 sequence (DNA): TGTGCCAGCAGCTTGGCCGAGACAGGGGTCTATGGCTACACCTTC. Translating it yields CASSLAETGVYGYTF.

The rearrangement uses TRBV21-1 and TRBJ2-2; the table's D call, TRBD2, has no DNA check behind it. TRBV21-1 is tagged as a pseudogene. The CDR3 spans 13 residues. As DNA, the CDR3 is TGTGCCAGAACAAGAGGGGGGGCCGGGGAGCTGTTTTTT. It codes for CARTRGGAGELFF.

The V and J genes are TRBV18 and TRBJ1-2; 7 bases are a match to TRBD1. This CDR3 is built from 16 residues. Germline V gene data show CDR1 as KGHSH and CDR2 as LQKENI. J gave up 4 bases and V 2 bases, and 10 bases lay outside the gene matches. The CDR3 here is CASSPSSGAGGYGYTF. The CDR3 coding sequence is TGTGCCAGCTCACCATCTTCAGGGGCAGGGGGCTATGGCTACACCTTC.

J is TRBJ2-2 and V is TRBV30, with D tentatively TRBD2 (7 bases). This CDR3 is built from 14 residues. Germline V gene data show CDR1 as GTSNPN and CDR2 as SVGIG (reference sequence). Trimming took 2 bases from V and 7 from J, leaving 14 bases between them. The CDR3 region is CAWSRGGRVGELFF. The CDR3 DNA is TGTGCCTGGAGTAGGGGGGGGCGGGTCGGGGAGCTGTTTTTT. The full variable domain, its missing parts supplied by reference TRBV30 and TRBJ2-2, is SQTIHQWPATLVQPVGSPLSLECTVEGTSNPNLYWYRQAAGRGLQLLFYSVGIGQISSEVPQNLSASRPQDRQFILSSKKLLLSDSGFYLCAWSRGGRVGELFFGEGSRLTVL.

CDR3 protein: CASSLSSGGRISPLHF. CDR3 nucleotides: TGTGCCAGCAGCTTGAGTAGCGGGGGGCGTATCTCACCCCTCCACTTT. The chain carries TRBV5-6 and TRBJ1-6, with D possibly being TRBD1 (6 bases). V was cut by 1 base and J by 10 bases, with 18 bases left in between. Germline loops: CDR1 SGHDT, CDR2 YYEEEE. The CDR3 loop spans 16 amino acids.

The rearrangement links TRBV5-1 to TRBJ2-1, with D possibly being TRBD2 (5 bases). Trimming took off 4 bases at V and 0 bases at J, with 14 bases between the two ends. This CDR3 has 16 residues. CDR1 and CDR2 from the germline V gene are SGHRS and YFSETQ. The CDR3 nucleotides are TGCGCCAGCAGCCGCTTGGACTTTTCCTCCTACAATGAGCAGTTCTTC. Translation gives CASSRLDFSSYNEQFF.

The chain has TRBV4-1 and TRBJ1-1; 7 bases are a match to TRBD1. Germline lookup yields CDR1 MGHRA and CDR2 YSYEKL. With 1 base clipped from V and 2 bases from J, the junction kept 4 bases outside the gene matches. The CDR3 has 15 residues. As DNA, the CDR3 is TGCGCCAGCAGCCAAGTCGGGACAGTTAACACTGAAGCTTTCTTT. Translated, it gives CASSQVGTVNTEAFF.

The chain has TRBV18 and TRBJ1-5; D is possibly TRBD1 (6 bases). Germline V gene lookup returns CDR1 KGHSH and CDR2 LQKENI. Trimming cost V 3 bases and J 0 bases, with 12 bases left between them. CDR3 length: 16 amino acids. CDR3 DNA: TGTGCCAGCTCACCTCAGGGGCGGAATAGCAATCAGCCCCAGCATTTT. Translation gives CASSPQGRNSNQPQHF.

This sequence joins TRBV27 and TRBJ2-3, with D perhaps matching TRBD1 (5 bases). CDR3 length: 12 residues. Trimming removed 11 bases at V and 4 bases at J, with 13 bases between. CDR1 is MNHEY and CDR2 is SMNVEV in the germline V gene (reference sequence). The CDR3, as DNA: TGTGCCTCCCAAGGGGTACCAGATACGCAGTATTTT. Protein: CASQGVPDTQYF.

There are a few counts of this clone. V usage is TRBV7-8 and J usage is TRBJ1-3; D uncertain. CDR3 length: 14 amino acids. V was trimmed by 5 bases and J by 0 bases, leaving 8 bases between them. CDR1 and CDR2 from the germline V gene are SGHVS and FQNEAQ. The CDR3 DNA reads TGTGCCAGCAGCATAGGGCTCTCTGGAAACACCATATATTTT. Protein: CASSIGLSGNTIYF. Based on the CDR3 plus reference TRBV7-8 and TRBJ1-3, the full variable domain is GAGVSQSPRYKVAKRGQDVALRCDPISGHVSLFWYQQALGQGPEFLTYFQNEAQLDKSGLPSDRFFAERPEGSVSTLKIQRTQQEDSAVYLCASSIGLSGNTIYFGEGSWLTVV.

This chain joins TRBV28 and TRBJ2-1; a possible D gene is TRBD1 (6 bases). From germline, CDR1 is MDHEN and CDR2 SYDVKM. The ends were cut back, 8 bases at V and 8 bases at J, with 22 bases in the middle. The CDR3 contains 15 residues. The DNA of the CDR3 is TGTGCCAGCGAACAACAGGGAAAGGGGCACCATGAGCAGTTCTTC. Translation: CASEQQGKGHHEQFF.

The chain combines TRBV6-1 with TRBJ2-5, with unresolved D. The V and J ends lost 5 bases and 2 bases respectively, with 9 bases between them. Per the germline V gene, CDR1 is MNHNS and CDR2 is SASEGT. The CDR3 totals 13 residues. The CDR3 protein is CASSRLIQETQYF. The CDR3 nucleotides read TGTGCCAGCAGTAGACTGATTCAAGAGACCCAGTACTTC.

The J gene is TRBJ1-5, the V gene TRBV5-8; D gene unclear. V was shortened by 4 bases and J by 3 bases, with 14 bases between the two germline ends. CDR1 and CDR2 from the germline V gene are SGHTS and YDEGEE. The CDR3 runs 15 residues. CDR3 amino acids: CASSPRLRHNQPQHF. The CDR3, as DNA: TGTGCCAGCAGCCCTCGGTTGAGGCACAATCAGCCCCAGCATTTT.

The CDR3 nucleotides read TGTGCCAGCAGTGAATATACTTTAGTCCAGATCAGGGAGACCCAGTACTTC. Residues: CASSEYTLVQIRETQYF. The genes are TRBV25-1 and TRBJ2-5; D is uncertain. In germline, CDR1 is MGHDK, CDR2 SYGVNS. Trimming removed 0 bases at V and 5 bases at J, with 19 bases between. The CDR3 contains 17 residues.

The chain joins TRBV30 to TRBJ2-1, with unresolved D. Per the germline V gene, CDR1 is GTSNPN and CDR2 is SVGIG (reference sequence). Between the trimmed V and J ends, which lost 2 bases and 5 bases, there was a span of 10 bases. The CDR3 is 13 amino acids. The CDR3, as DNA: TGTGCCTGGAGTTCTTACGGAGACAATGAGCAGTTCTTC. As protein: CAWSSYGDNEQFF.

The sample holds a few counts of this clone. The V and J genes are TRBV5-1 and TRBJ1-1; 11 bases fit TRBD1. The CDR3 extends over 16 amino acids. Losses at the gene ends were 2 bases for V and 3 bases for J; bases not matched to a gene: 6. CDR1 is SGHRS and CDR2 is YFSETQ in the germline V gene. As DNA, the CDR3 is TGCGCCAGCAGCTTACACGGGACAGGGGGGGACACTGAAGCTTTCTTT. This encodes CASSLHGTGGDTEAFF.